This T cell receptor (beta chain) is drawn from a study of shared clonotypes between healthy human individuals. Trimming took 5 bases from V and 3 from J, leaving 10 bases between them. The germline V gene encodes CDR1 MNHEY and CDR2 SMNVEV (reference sequence). This CDR3 region has 14 residues. As defined, naive CD8 cells were CD45RO-negative and positively selected for CCR7, with terminally differentiated effector memory CD45RA+ cells excluded. The repertoire was sequenced with immunoSEQ multiplex PCR; TCRdb's copy has only in-frame clones and lacks some. The data show 550,000 to 750,000 clones, 92% seen once.

J is TRBJ1-4 and V is TRBV27, with D possibly matching TRBD1 (6 bases). The sample was naive CD8+ T cells sorted from blood. The clonotype comes from a man younger than 40 in good health. The CDR3 loop is CASSQGLANEKLFF. The DNA for the CDR3 is TGTGCCAGCAGTCAGGGGTTGGCTAATGAAAAACTGTTTTTT. The full variable domain, completed using reference TRBV27 and TRBJ1-4, is EAQVTQNPRYLITVTGKKLTVTCSQNMNHEYMSWYRQDPGLGLRQIYYSMNVEVTDKGDVPEGYKVSRKEKRNFPLILESPSPNQTSLYFCASSQGLANEKLFFGSGTQLSVL.